The 18 T cell receptor beta chains below were found in one sample sequenced in a study of response to subunit inactivated influenza vaccine. TCRdb redid the calling of the RT-PCR reads with MiXCR, one entry per CDR3 protein. The table lists more than 400,000 distinct CDR3 sequences, about 7.2% of them singletons. Sequenced here: PBMCs from blood, sampled around 25 months after vaccination. Every receptor here comes from a man in his fifties or sixties who received an inactivated influenza vaccine.

In this sample, this clonotype turned up a few times. The chain couples TRBV5-6 to TRBJ1-5, with D uncertain. The V and J ends lost 1 base and 0 bases respectively, with 14 bases between them. Germline CDR1 SGHDT, CDR2 YYEEEE. The CDR3 extends over 17 amino acids. This chain's CDR3 is CASSLHASSYSNQPQHF. Here the CDR3 DNA reads TGTGCCAGCAGCTTGCACGCATCGTCGTATAGCAATCAGCCCCAGCATTTT.

The sample holds a few counts of this clonotype. The chain employs TRBV3-1 and TRBJ2-1, with no clear D. Per the germline V gene, CDR1 is LGHDT and CDR2 is YNNKEL (reference sequence). Trimming pared 1 base from V and 7 bases from J, leaving 5 bases between. The CDR3 extends over 12 amino acids. The chain's CDR3 is CASSQVPNEQFF. CDR3 DNA: TGTGCCAGCAGCCAAGTACCGAATGAGCAGTTCTTC.

A few counts support this clonotype. The V and J genes are TRBV4-3 and TRBJ1-2; D gene uncertain. Trimming removed 2 bases from V and 1 base from J, with 11 bases in between. CDR3 size: 15 residues. Per germline, CDR1 LGHNA and CDR2 YSLEER. The CDR3 sequence: CASSQKNRVNYGYTF. The CDR3 coding sequence is TGCGCCAGCAGCCAAAAAAACCGGGTTAACTATGGCTACACCTTC.

The chain is built from TRBV28 and TRBJ2-2, with D possibly being TRBD1 (5 bases). CDR1 and CDR2 (germline): MDHEN, SYDVKM. The CDR3 totals 15 residues. V shed 3 bases and J shed 5 bases, with 13 bases lying between them. The CDR3 sequence is CASSFLQDTTGELFF. In DNA, the CDR3 is TGTGCCAGCAGTTTTCTTCAGGACACGACCGGGGAGCTGTTTTTT.

This clonotype showed up many times. The rearrangement joins TRBV20-1 to TRBJ2-7; possible D gene TRBD2, 5 bases. The germline CDR1 and CDR2 sequences are DFQATT and SNEGSKA (reference sequence). V was clipped by 2 bases and J by 0 bases, with 20 bases between them. CDR3 size: 17 residues. The CDR3 DNA reads TGCAGTGCTAGAAACCCTCACCGGACGGGGAACTCCTACGAGCAGTACTTC. This codes for CSARNPHRTGNSYEQYF.

This clonotype was seen many times. The chain links TRBV28 to TRBJ2-7, with a possible D match to TRBD1 (5 bases). The germline V and J ends were trimmed by 4 bases and 3 bases, with 7 bases remaining between them. Germline V gene lookup returns CDR1 MDHEN and CDR2 SYDVKM. The CDR3 covers 12 residues. The CDR3 DNA follows: TGTGCCAGCAGTTCGACAGACTACGAGCAGTACTTC. Its translation: CASSSTDYEQYF.

The chain couples TRBV4-1 to TRBJ2-1, with 12 bases that match TRBD2. The CDR3 is made up of 18 amino acids. The V gene's germline CDR1 is MGHRA and CDR2 YSYEKL. J gave up 0 bases and V 4 bases, and 7 bases lay outside the gene matches. The chain's CDR3 is CASSLRTSGAPSYNEQFF. In nucleotides, the CDR3 is TGCGCCAGCAGCCTTAGGACTAGCGGGGCTCCCTCCTACAATGAGCAGTTCTTC.

In its sample, this clonotype was seen many times. The rearrangement joins TRBV10-3 to TRBJ2-1, with 8 bases identical to TRBD1. After removal of 10 bases from V and 7 bases from J, the junction contained 12 bases not matched to a gene. The CDR3 is made up of 14 amino acids. The V gene's germline CDR1 is ENHRY and CDR2 SYGVKD. Written as DNA, the CDR3 is TGTGCCACCTCTGAGGGGCGACAGGGGAATGAGCAGTTCTTC. Its protein product is CATSEGRQGNEQFF.

This clonotype has a handful of counts. The chain recombines TRBV7-9 with TRBJ2-7; 7 nucleotides line up with TRBD1. Germline V gene lookup returns CDR1 SEHNR and CDR2 FQNEAQ (reference sequence). The trim removed 1 base at V and 2 bases at J, leaving 5 bases unmatched. The CDR3 sequence is 15 residues long. This CDR3 is CASSLGAGGAYEQYF. CDR3 coding DNA: TGTGCCAGCAGCTTAGGGGCAGGGGGAGCCTACGAGCAGTACTTC.

This clonotype was detected many times. The rearrangement joins TRBV29-1 to TRBJ2-7, with a possible D match to TRBD2 (6 bases). This CDR3 region has 14 residues. Germline V CDR1 and CDR2: SQVTM, ANQGSEA. V was trimmed by 3 bases and J by 0 bases, leaving 12 bases between them. CDR3 coding DNA: TGCAGCGTTGAGGGGGTCGGGAGCTCCTACGAGCAGTACTTC. It yields the protein CSVEGVGSSYEQYF.

The table lists this clonotype with a few counts. J is TRBJ2-4 and V is TRBV20-1; D may be TRBD2 (6 bases). Germline CDR1 is DFQATT and CDR2 is SNEGSKA (reference sequence). This CDR3 is built from 16 residues. The V gene lost 3 bases and the J gene lost 0 bases, with 15 bases spanning the gap. CDR3 in DNA: TGCAGTGCTAGGGCGGGGTTGTCGCGAGCCAAAAACATTCAGTACTTC. Amino acid sequence: CSARAGLSRAKNIQYF.

The chain is built from TRBV5-4 and TRBJ2-1; 10 bases are shared with TRBD2. V lost 7 bases to trimming and J lost 2 bases; unmatched junction nucleotides: 24. The germline gives CDR1 SGHNT, CDR2 YYREEE (reference sequence). CDR3 length equals 21 residues. CDR3: CASGYRGLPGLALRPYNEQFF. In DNA form, the CDR3 reads TGTGCCAGCGGATATCGGGGCCTCCCGGGACTAGCGCTCCGTCCCTACAATGAGCAGTTCTTC.

The V call is TRBV2, the J call TRBJ2-1, with 11 bases matching TRBD1. Trimming took 7 bases from V and 7 from J; bases not matched to a gene: 9. Germline lookup yields CDR1 SNHLY and CDR2 FYNNEI. The CDR3 has 15 amino acids. The CDR3 loop is CASMTDRGQTNEQFF. The CDR3 DNA sequence: TGTGCCAGCATGACGGACAGGGGGCAGACAAATGAGCAGTTCTTC.

This clonotype was counted between two and nine times. The chain employs TRBV20-1 and TRBJ1-4; D is uncertain. V lost 6 bases, J lost 3 bases, and 20 bases lay in between. Germline V CDR1 and CDR2: DFQATT, SNEGSKA (reference sequence). The CDR3 covers 16 residues. The CDR3: CSALAGSSRSNEKLFF. The CDR3 DNA sequence: TGCAGTGCCCTGGCGGGTAGTAGTCGTTCTAATGAAAAACTGTTTTTT.

This clonotype was found many times. This rearrangement joins TRBV12-3 or TRBV12-4 to TRBJ2-7; 8 bases map to TRBD1. This CDR3 comprises 14 residues. Trimming cost V 5 bases and J 5 bases; bases outside gene matches: 8. The CDR3 loop is CASSQRLTGDEQYF. The CDR3 DNA reads as TGTGCCAGCAGTCAGAGATTGACAGGGGACGAGCAGTACTTC.

This clonotype was counted a few times. V and J are TRBV12-3 or TRBV12-4 and TRBJ1-1; 9 bases match TRBD1. V lost 7 bases and J lost 8; bases outside the gene matches: 11. The CDR3 runs to 14 residues. The CDR3 DNA reads TGTGCCAGCACCTGGACCACAGGGACAGGGGAAGCTTTCTTT. Translating it yields CASTWTTGTGEAFF.

A few counts support this clonotype. The chain uses TRBV7-8 and TRBJ2-1, with 10 bases that match TRBD2. Germline lookup yields CDR1 SGHVS and CDR2 FQNEAQ. The CDR3 is 16 amino acids. V was pared by 6 bases and J by 7 bases, with 12 bases of the junction left unmatched. The DNA for the CDR3 is TGTGCCAGCAGGCGCCCGGGGAGCGGGGGGGTTAATGAGCAGTTCTTC. Translation: CASRRPGSGGVNEQFF.

A few counts support this clonotype. The genes are TRBV20-1 and TRBJ2-3; TRBD1 aligns across 7 bases. From germline, CDR1 is DFQATT and CDR2 SNEGSKA (reference sequence). The V gene end was trimmed by 1 base and the J gene end by 2 bases; junction bases not matched to a gene: 6. This CDR3 is built from 15 residues. In nucleotides, the CDR3 is TGCAGTGCTAGAGTCCTCGGGACAGTCACAGATACGCAGTATTTT. Its translation: CSARVLGTVTDTQYF.